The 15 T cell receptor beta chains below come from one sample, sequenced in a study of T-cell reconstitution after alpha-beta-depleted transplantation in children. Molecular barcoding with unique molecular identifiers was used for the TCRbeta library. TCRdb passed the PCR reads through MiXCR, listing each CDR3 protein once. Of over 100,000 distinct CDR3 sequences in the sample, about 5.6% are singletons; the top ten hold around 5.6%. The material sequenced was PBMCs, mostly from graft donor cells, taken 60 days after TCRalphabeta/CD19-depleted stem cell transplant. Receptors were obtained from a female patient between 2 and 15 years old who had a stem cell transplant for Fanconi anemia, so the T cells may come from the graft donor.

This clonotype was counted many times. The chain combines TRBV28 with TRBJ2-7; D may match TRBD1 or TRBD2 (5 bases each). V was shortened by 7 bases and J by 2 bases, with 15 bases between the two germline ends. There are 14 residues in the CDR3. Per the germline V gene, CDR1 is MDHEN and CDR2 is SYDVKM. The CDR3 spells CASTLTGTAYEQYF. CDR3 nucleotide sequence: TGTGCCAGCACCCTCACCGGGACGGCCTACGAGCAGTACTTC.

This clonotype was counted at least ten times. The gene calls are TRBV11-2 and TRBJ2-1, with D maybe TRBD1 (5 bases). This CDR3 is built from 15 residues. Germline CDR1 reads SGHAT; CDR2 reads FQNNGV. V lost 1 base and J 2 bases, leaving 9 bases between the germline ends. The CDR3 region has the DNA TGTGCCAGCAGCTTAGGGCAGGGAACCTACAATGAGCAGTTCTTC. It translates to CASSLGQGTYNEQFF.

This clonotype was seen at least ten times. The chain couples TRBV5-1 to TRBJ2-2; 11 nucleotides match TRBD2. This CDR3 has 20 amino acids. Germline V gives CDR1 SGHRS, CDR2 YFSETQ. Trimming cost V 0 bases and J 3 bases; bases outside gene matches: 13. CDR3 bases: TGCGCCAGCAGCTTGGAGGCTAGCGGGAGGTCCCACATCTACACCGGGGAGCTGTTTTTT. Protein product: CASSLEASGRSHIYTGELFF.

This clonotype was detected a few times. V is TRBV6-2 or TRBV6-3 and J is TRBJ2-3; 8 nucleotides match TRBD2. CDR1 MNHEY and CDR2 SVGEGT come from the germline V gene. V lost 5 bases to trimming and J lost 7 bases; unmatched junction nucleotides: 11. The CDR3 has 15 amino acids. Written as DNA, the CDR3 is TGTGCCAGCAGTCCCATACAGACTAGCGCATATACGCAGTATTTT. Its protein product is CASSPIQTSAYTQYF.

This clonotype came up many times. CDR3 amino acids: CASSPSGLAAYNEQFF. Here the CDR3 DNA reads TGTGCCAGCAGCCCGTCGGGACTAGCGGCCTACAATGAGCAGTTCTTC. The chain combines TRBV7-3 with TRBJ2-1; 11 nucleotides align to TRBD2. The length of the CDR3 is 16 residues. Germline V gene data show CDR1 as SGHTA and CDR2 as FQGTGA. The V gene end was trimmed by 5 bases and the J gene end by 2 bases; junction bases not matched to a gene: 5. Combining the CDR3 with reference TRBV7-3 and TRBJ2-1 gives the whole variable domain GAGVSQTPSNKVTEKGKYVELRCDPISGHTALYWYRQSLGQGPEFLIYFQGTGAADDSGLPNDRFFAVRPEGSVSTLKIQRTERGDSAVYLCASSPSGLAAYNEQFFGPGTRLTVL.

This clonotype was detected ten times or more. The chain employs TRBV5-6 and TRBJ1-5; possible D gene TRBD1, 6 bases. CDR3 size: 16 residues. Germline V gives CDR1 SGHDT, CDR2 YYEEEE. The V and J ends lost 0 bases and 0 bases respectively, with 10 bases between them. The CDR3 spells CASSLEGGGSNQPQHF. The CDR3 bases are TGTGCCAGCAGCTTGGAAGGGGGGGGTAGCAATCAGCCCCAGCATTTT.

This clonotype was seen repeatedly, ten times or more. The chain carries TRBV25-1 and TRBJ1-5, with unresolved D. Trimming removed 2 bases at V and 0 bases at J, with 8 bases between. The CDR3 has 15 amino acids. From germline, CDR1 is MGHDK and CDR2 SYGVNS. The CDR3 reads CASSERRDSNQPQHF. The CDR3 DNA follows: TGTGCCAGCAGTGAAAGACGGGATAGCAATCAGCCCCAGCATTTT.

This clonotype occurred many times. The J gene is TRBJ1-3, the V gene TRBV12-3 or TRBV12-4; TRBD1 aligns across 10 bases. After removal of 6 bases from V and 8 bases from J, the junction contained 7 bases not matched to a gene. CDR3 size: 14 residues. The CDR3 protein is CASSLDRGPDTIYF. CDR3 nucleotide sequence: TGTGCCAGCAGCCTAGACAGGGGGCCGGACACCATATATTTT.

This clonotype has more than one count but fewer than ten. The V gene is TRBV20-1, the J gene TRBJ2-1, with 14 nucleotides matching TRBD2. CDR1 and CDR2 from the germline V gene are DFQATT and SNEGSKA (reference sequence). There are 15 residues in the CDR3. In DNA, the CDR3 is TGCAGCCTACTTAGACTAGCGGGAGGGCCCAATGAGCAGTTCTTC. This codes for CSLLRLAGGPNEQFF.

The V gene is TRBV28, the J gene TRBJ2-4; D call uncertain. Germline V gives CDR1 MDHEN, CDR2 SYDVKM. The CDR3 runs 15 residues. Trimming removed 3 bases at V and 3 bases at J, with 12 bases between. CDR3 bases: TGTGCCAGCAGTTTTAGGGAATGGGGCAAAAACATTCAGTACTTC. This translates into CASSFREWGKNIQYF. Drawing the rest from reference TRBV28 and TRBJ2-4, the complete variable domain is DVKVTQSSRYLVKRTGEKVFLECVQDMDHENMFWYRQDPGLGLRLIYFSYDVKMKEKGDIPEGYSVSREKKERFSLILESASTNQTSMYLCASSFREWGKNIQYFGAGTRLSVL.

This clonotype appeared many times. The CDR3 DNA sequence: TGTGCCAGCAGCTTAGTAGGGGGCGAGACCCAGTACTTC. Its protein product is CASSLVGGETQYF. This chain uses TRBV11-2 with TRBJ2-5, with TRBD1 matching 7 bases. The CDR3 spans 13 residues. Per germline, CDR1 SGHAT and CDR2 FQNNGV. With V trimmed by 1 base and J by 5 bases, 1 base remained unmatched. The full variable domain, its missing parts supplied by reference TRBV11-2 and TRBJ2-5, is EAGVAQSPRYKIIEKRQSVAFWCNPISGHATLYWYQQILGQGPKLLIQFQNNGVVDDSQLPKDRFSAERLKGVDSTLKIQPAKLEDSAVYLCASSLVGGETQYFGPGTRLLVL.

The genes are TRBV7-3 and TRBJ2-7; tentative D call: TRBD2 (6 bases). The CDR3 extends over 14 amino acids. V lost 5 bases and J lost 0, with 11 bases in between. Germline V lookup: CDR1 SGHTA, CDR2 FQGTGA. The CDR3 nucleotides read TGTGCCAGCAGCCCTAGCGTTAGCTCCTACGAGCAGTACTTC. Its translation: CASSPSVSSYEQYF. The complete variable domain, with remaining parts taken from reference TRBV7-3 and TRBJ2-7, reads GAGVSQTPSNKVTEKGKYVELRCDPISGHTALYWYRQSLGQGPEFLIYFQGTGAADDSGLPNDRFFAVRPEGSVSTLKIQRTERGDSAVYLCASSPSVSSYEQYFGPGTRLTVT.

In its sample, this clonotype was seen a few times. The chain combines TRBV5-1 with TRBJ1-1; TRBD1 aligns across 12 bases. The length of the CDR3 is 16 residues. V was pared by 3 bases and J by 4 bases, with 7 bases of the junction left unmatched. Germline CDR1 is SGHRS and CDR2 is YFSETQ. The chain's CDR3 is CASSSGQGAGSTEAFF. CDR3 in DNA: TGCGCCAGCAGCTCGGGACAGGGGGCTGGGAGCACTGAAGCTTTCTTT.

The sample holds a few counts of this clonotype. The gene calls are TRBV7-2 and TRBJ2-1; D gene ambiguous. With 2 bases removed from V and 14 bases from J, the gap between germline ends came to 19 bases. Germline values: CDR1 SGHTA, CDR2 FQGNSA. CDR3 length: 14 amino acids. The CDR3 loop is CASSLPGPPPPEFF. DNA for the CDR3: TGTGCCAGCAGCTTACCCGGGCCACCTCCGCCAGAGTTCTTC.

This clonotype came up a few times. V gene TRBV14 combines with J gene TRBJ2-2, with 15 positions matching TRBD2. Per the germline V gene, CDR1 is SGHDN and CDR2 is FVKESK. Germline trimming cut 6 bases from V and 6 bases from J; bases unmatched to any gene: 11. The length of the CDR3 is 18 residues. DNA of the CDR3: TGTGCCAGCAGATCCGGACTAGCGGGAGGGTTTCGTCCCGGGGAGCTGTTTTTT. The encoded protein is CASRSGLAGGFRPGELFF.